This entry describes one TCR beta chain. What it recognizes is unknown. Other DNA sequences within the sample encode an identical CDR3. Some clones are missing from TCRdb's copy, which holds only in-frame ones; the method was immunoSEQ multiplex PCR. The sample includes approximately 2,000,000 clones, 90% to 95% seen only once; the top ten take approximately 1.7%. This record comes from a study of shared clonotypes between healthy human individuals. Study background: Plates per donor: three CD4 naive, three CD4 memory, two CD8 naive, one CD8 memory.

Trimming stripped 3 bases from V and 4 bases from J, with 6 bases between. Germline CDR1 MNHEY, CDR2 SMNVEV (reference sequence). The CDR3 consists of 12 residues. Naive CD8 cells lacked CD45RO, underwent positive selection for CCR7 and left out terminally differentiated effector memory CD45RA+ cells. General observations from the study: Memory subsets generally showed smaller estimated richness than naive subsets did. What rarefaction showed was incomplete sorted-subset sequencing despite large depth. In a few donors, around 5% of naive CD4 clonotypes appeared in common.

Material for sequencing was naive CD8+ T cells from PBMCs. The chain has TRBV27 and TRBJ1-1; D gene unclear. The receptor was derived from a man aged 18 to 30 in good health. Some clones in this sample may be carry-over from other donors' samples. In DNA form, the CDR3 reads TGTGCCAGCAGTTTTATAGGCACTGAAGCTTTCTTT. Its translation: CASSFIGTEAFF.